The 31 T cell receptor beta chains below come from one sample, sequenced in a study of shared clonotypes between healthy human individuals. Terminally differentiated effector memory CD45RA+ cells were left out of the naive CD8 fraction, which was CD45RO-negative and positively selected for CCR7. Clones were read by immunoSEQ multiplex PCR, and TCRdb kept only the in-frame ones, dropping some. Here the sample spans about 2,200,000 clones, about 92% being singletons. The source material was naive CD8+ T cells from PBMCs. These TCRs come from a young man in good health. Some clones in this sample may be carry-over from other donors' samples.

This chain links TRBV6-1 with TRBJ1-2, with D perhaps matching TRBD1 (6 bases). V lost 5 bases and J lost 5, with 18 bases in between. The V gene's germline CDR1 is MNHNS and CDR2 SASEGT. The CDR3 spans 15 residues. The CDR3: CASSSDRYFRYGYTF. The CDR3 coding sequence is TGTGCCAGCAGTAGCGACAGGTACTTTCGTTATGGCTACACCTTC.

This clone has a single count. Different DNA sequences within this sample yield the same CDR3. The chain links TRBV27 to TRBJ1-5; 10 nucleotides match TRBD1. The CDR3 contains 14 residues. Germline V lookup: CDR1 MNHEY, CDR2 SMNVEV (reference sequence). V trimming: 3 bases; J trimming: 7 bases; junction bases outside the gene matches: 3. The CDR3 reads CASSFRDRGQPQHF. The CDR3 coding sequence is TGTGCCAGCAGTTTCCGGGACAGGGGCCAGCCCCAGCATTTT.

The V and J genes are TRBV7-9 and TRBJ2-2, with 7 bases aligning to TRBD2. J lost 2 bases, V lost 7 bases, and 19 bases had no gene match. The CDR3 runs to 19 residues. Per the germline V gene, CDR1 is SEHNR and CDR2 is FQNEAQ (reference sequence). The CDR3 protein is CASTLRSREALINTGELFF. Written as DNA, the CDR3 is TGTGCCAGCACCCTCCGTAGCCGGGAGGCTCTTATAAACACCGGGGAGCTGTTTTTT.

The genes are TRBV4-1 and TRBJ2-1, with D maybe TRBD2 (6 bases). V was clipped by 0 bases and J by 8 bases, with 17 bases between them. The CDR3 extends over 16 amino acids. Looked up from germline, CDR1 is MGHRA and CDR2 is YSYEKL. CDR3 protein: CASSQDLGTRLHEQFF. The CDR3 DNA reads TGCGCCAGCAGCCAAGATTTGGGGACTCGTTTGCATGAGCAGTTCTTC.

This clone was observed a single time. The chain is built from TRBV6-5 and TRBJ2-7; D might be TRBD1 (6 bases). This CDR3 spans 15 amino acids. Germline lookup yields CDR1 MNHEY and CDR2 SVGAGI. Trimming stripped 0 bases from V and 2 bases from J, with 11 bases between. The CDR3 is CASSYSRGNTYEQYF. DNA of the CDR3: TGTGCCAGCAGTTACTCGAGGGGGAATACCTACGAGCAGTACTTC.

The rearrangement joins TRBV5-1 to TRBJ2-7; D remains unclear. In germline, CDR1 is SGHRS, CDR2 YFSETQ. The ends were cut back, 1 base at V and 2 bases at J, with 7 bases in the middle. The CDR3 runs to 13 residues. The CDR3 DNA reads as TGCGCCAGCAGCTTGCTCTACCCCTACGAGCAGTACTTC. It specifies CASSLLYPYEQYF.

The genes are TRBV30 and TRBJ2-7, with TRBD1 as a possible D gene (6 bases). V shed 8 bases and J shed 2 bases, with 16 bases lying between them. The CDR3 is 13 amino acids. Germline assignment: CDR1 GTSNPN and CDR2 SVGIG (reference sequence). Written as DNA, the CDR3 is TGTGCCAGCACAGGGTTGGGGACCTACGAGCAGTACTTC. This codes for CASTGLGTYEQYF.

This clone turned up a few times. Other DNA sequences from this sample encode an identical CDR3 as well. The chain is built from TRBV7-9 and TRBJ1-1; D unclear. Germline CDR1 and CDR2: SEHNR and FQNEAQ (reference sequence). This CDR3 contains 13 residues. V was clipped by 1 base and J by 1 base, with 4 bases between them. The DNA for the CDR3 is TGTGCCAGCAGCTTAGTGGCGAACACTGAAGCTTTCTTT. Translation gives CASSLVANTEAFF.

This chain joins TRBV2 and TRBJ2-7; TRBD2 matches at 10 bases. This CDR3 comprises 17 residues. Germline loops: CDR1 SNHLY, CDR2 FYNNEI. The trim removed 6 bases at V and 4 bases at J, leaving 15 bases unmatched. CDR3 nucleotide sequence: TGTGCCAGCAGGCCGGGGGTAGCGGGAGGTTTCCAATACGAGCAGTACTTC. This encodes CASRPGVAGGFQYEQYF.

This rearrangement joins TRBV18 to TRBJ2-3, with D hard to call. The CDR3 extends over 15 amino acids. Trimming cost V 8 bases and J 2 bases, with 17 bases left between them. Germline V gene lookup returns CDR1 KGHSH and CDR2 LQKENI. Here the CDR3 DNA reads TGTGCCAGCCGGATACGCAGCCTAGTCACAGATACGCAGTATTTT. This sequence encodes CASRIRSLVTDTQYF. Based on the CDR3 plus reference TRBV18 and TRBJ2-3, the full variable domain is NAGVMQNPRHLVRRRGQEARLRCSPMKGHSHVYWYRQLPEEGLKFMVYLQKENIIDESGMPKERFSAEFPKEGPSILRIQQVVRGDSAAYFCASRIRSLVTDTQYFGPGTRLTVL.

V and J are TRBV27 and TRBJ2-7; D possibly corresponds to TRBD2 (5 bases). V was trimmed by 7 bases and J by 1 base, leaving 14 bases between them. Per the germline V gene, CDR1 is MNHEY and CDR2 is SMNVEV (reference sequence). This CDR3 is 14 amino acids long. The CDR3 DNA reads TGTGCCAGCACCTCCGAGAGGGAATCCTACGAGCAGTACTTC. Protein product: CASTSERESYEQYF.

The V gene is TRBV9, the J gene TRBJ1-5; TRBD1 might be the D (5 bases). V lost 3 bases, J lost 7 bases, and 11 bases lay in between. From germline, CDR1 is SGDLS and CDR2 YYNGEE. There are 13 residues in the CDR3. In nucleotides, the CDR3 is TGTGCCAGCAGCGCAGGGAATGGGCAGCCCCAGCATTTT. It specifies CASSAGNGQPQHF.

This clone was seen a single time. In nucleotides, the CDR3 is TGTGCCAGCATCCGGGGACAGGGGTTCACTGAAGCTTTCTTT. Translated: CASIRGQGFTEAFF. The chain uses TRBV6-4 and TRBJ1-1, with TRBD1 identical over 10 bases. Losses at the gene ends were 7 bases for V and 4 bases for J; bases not matched to a gene: 6. Germline lookup yields CDR1 MRHNA and CDR2 SNTAGT. The CDR3 runs 14 residues.

V and J are TRBV6-1 and TRBJ2-7; possible D gene TRBD1, 6 bases. Trimming took off 3 bases at V and 2 bases at J, with 8 bases between the two ends. Germline V CDR1 and CDR2: MNHNS, SASEGT. CDR3 size: 13 residues. Here the CDR3 reads CASSDRGTYEQYF. The CDR3 DNA is TGTGCCAGCAGTGACAGGGGTACCTACGAGCAGTACTTC.

The J gene is TRBJ2-7, the V gene TRBV7-9, with D maybe TRBD2 (5 bases). Germline V gene lookup returns CDR1 SEHNR and CDR2 FQNEAQ (reference sequence). The CDR3 loop spans 14 amino acids. Deletions cut 5 bases from V and 2 bases from J, with 13 bases between. CDR3 in amino acids: CASSAGVLPYEQYF. CDR3 coding DNA: TGTGCCAGCAGCGCCGGGGTGTTACCCTACGAGCAGTACTTC.

The V and J genes are TRBV4-1 and TRBJ1-5; possible D gene TRBD1, 5 bases. The germline CDR1 and CDR2 sequences are MGHRA and YSYEKL. The V end lost 1 base, the J end lost 0 bases, and 7 bases lay between the germline ends. The CDR3 is made up of 15 amino acids. For the CDR3, the DNA is TGCGCCAGCAGCCAAGGGGACGCTAGCAATCAGCCCCAGCATTTT. Its translation: CASSQGDASNQPQHF.

The chain employs TRBV6-5 and TRBJ2-1; D call uncertain. Trimming stripped 10 bases from V and 2 bases from J, with 15 bases between. The CDR3 spans 14 residues. The V gene's germline CDR1 is MNHEY and CDR2 SVGAGI. The CDR3 DNA follows: TGTGCCACCGGGCTACCGCCACCCTACAATGAGCAGTTCTTC. This translates into CATGLPPPYNEQFF.

This clone has only one observation. The chain uses TRBV6-5 and TRBJ1-2; tentatively, D is TRBD1 (6 bases). The V end was cut by 2 bases, the J end by 5 bases, with 15 bases between. This CDR3 has 15 residues. Germline lookup yields CDR1 MNHEY and CDR2 SVGAGI. In DNA, the CDR3 is TGTGCCAGCAGTTACGACAGGACAGCCCTTTATGGCTACACCTTC. Its protein is CASSYDRTALYGYTF.

J is TRBJ1-1 and V is TRBV7-9; TRBD1 aligns across 8 bases. The germline gives CDR1 SEHNR, CDR2 FQNEAQ (reference sequence). V was clipped by 4 bases and J by 0 bases; unmatched bases: 10. The CDR3 covers 17 residues. CDR3 nucleotides: TGTGCCAGCAGCTACGGACAGGGAAAAAGCGTGAACACTGAAGCTTTCTTT. Residues: CASSYGQGKSVNTEAFF.

This clone showed up just a few times. The chain uses TRBV27 and TRBJ2-7; TRBD1 or TRBD2 may be the D gene (5 bases each). Trimming removed 8 bases from V and 2 bases from J, with 16 bases in between. In germline, CDR1 is MNHEY, CDR2 SMNVEV (reference sequence). The length of the CDR3 is 14 residues. In nucleotides, the CDR3 is TGTGCCAGCGGAAATCCGGGGCTCGCCTACGAGCAGTACTTC. Its translation is CASGNPGLAYEQYF.

V gene TRBV15 combines with J gene TRBJ2-7; 11 bases map to TRBD2. The germline V gene encodes CDR1 LNHNV and CDR2 YYDKDF (reference sequence). This CDR3 is 18 amino acids long. J lost 2 bases, V lost 0 bases, and 9 bases had no gene match. CDR3 sequence reads: CATSRDRLAGGPTYEQYF. In nucleotides, the CDR3 is TGTGCCACCAGCAGAGATAGGCTAGCGGGAGGCCCGACCTACGAGCAGTACTTC.

This chain joins TRBV28 and TRBJ2-3; D is perhaps TRBD1 (5 bases). The CDR3 is 14 residues long. Germline V lookup: CDR1 MDHEN, CDR2 SYDVKM. V lost 1 base and J 2 bases, leaving 7 bases between the germline ends. This CDR3 is CASSLSRDTDTQYF. The CDR3 nucleotides are TGTGCCAGCAGTTTATCCAGGGACACAGATACGCAGTATTTT.

Of note for this clone: This CDR3 is also generated by other DNA sequences in the sample. This chain connects TRBV7-9 to TRBJ2-2; D uncertain. The CDR3 totals 11 residues. The V end was cut by 4 bases, the J end by 6 bases, with 3 bases between. Germline-derived CDR1 and CDR2 are SEHNR and FQNEAQ (reference sequence). The CDR3 region has the DNA TGTGCCAGCAGCTCCCCCGGGGAGCTGTTTTTT. It encodes CASSSPGELFF.

The V call is TRBV4-3, the J call TRBJ1-2, with D hard to call. Trimming took 0 bases from V and 2 from J, leaving 13 bases between them. Germline CDR1 is LGHNA and CDR2 is YSLEER. The CDR3 totals 16 residues. The CDR3 nucleotides are TGCGCCAGCAGCCAAGATGTTCGGGGTCTAAACTATGGCTACACCTTC. It is translated as CASSQDVRGLNYGYTF.

The V and J genes are TRBV5-1 and TRBJ2-7, with unresolved D. The germline V gene encodes CDR1 SGHRS and CDR2 YFSETQ. The CDR3 totals 15 residues. V was trimmed by 4 bases and J by 5 bases, leaving 19 bases between them. For the CDR3, the DNA is TGCGCCAGCAGCCCCTCGGCGACCCTGTATGACGAGCAGTACTTC. It specifies CASSPSATLYDEQYF.

The chain combines TRBV19 with TRBJ1-5; D is possibly TRBD1 (6 bases). Trimming stripped 5 bases from V and 4 bases from J, with 12 bases between. CDR3 length: 14 amino acids. The germline V gene encodes CDR1 LNHDA and CDR2 SQIVND (reference sequence). The CDR3 region is CASSSHRENQPQHF. The CDR3 DNA reads as TGTGCCAGTAGTTCGCACAGGGAGAATCAGCCCCAGCATTTT.

The CDR3 region is CASTLGVGANEKLFF. CDR3 coding DNA: TGTGCCAGCACCCTAGGGGTGGGTGCTAATGAAAAACTGTTTTTT. The chain carries TRBV27 and TRBJ1-4; TRBD1 might be the D (5 bases). V lost 7 bases, J lost 3 bases, and 15 bases lay in between. The CDR3 extends over 15 amino acids. CDR1 and CDR2 (germline): MNHEY, SMNVEV (reference sequence).

This clone has just one count. The J gene is TRBJ1-1, the V gene TRBV7-3; D is perhaps TRBD1 (5 bases). With 1 base removed from V and 4 bases from J, the gap between germline ends came to 16 bases. CDR1 is SGHTA, CDR2 FQGTGA, per germline. The CDR3 has 16 residues. CDR3 sequence reads: CASSLNWEGLGTEAFF. DNA for the CDR3: TGTGCCAGCAGCTTAAATTGGGAGGGACTGGGCACTGAAGCTTTCTTT. Based on the CDR3 plus reference TRBV7-3 and TRBJ1-1, the full variable domain is GAGVSQTPSNKVTEKGKYVELRCDPISGHTALYWYRQSLGQGPEFLIYFQGTGAADDSGLPNDRFFAVRPEGSVSTLKIQRTERGDSAVYLCASSLNWEGLGTEAFFGQGTRLTVV.

The chain uses TRBV2 and TRBJ2-7; D remains ambiguous. The CDR3 consists of 16 residues. V shed 6 bases and J shed 2 bases, with 20 bases lying between them. Germline V lookup: CDR1 SNHLY, CDR2 FYNNEI. The CDR3 nucleotides read TGTGCCAGCAGCGTCCTATCATCGGGCTCCCCCTACGAGCAGTACTTC. Its protein is CASSVLSSGSPYEQYF.

The rearrangement links TRBV12-5 to TRBJ2-2; D may be TRBD1 (5 bases). V was clipped by 0 bases and J by 4 bases, with 9 bases between them. CDR3 size: 15 residues. Germline V gives CDR1 LGHNT, CDR2 FRNRAP. The CDR3 sequence is CASGLVQGGTGELFF. For the CDR3, the DNA is TGTGCTAGTGGTTTGGTCCAGGGTGGCACCGGGGAGCTGTTTTTT.

Remarks on this clone: The sample has other DNA sequences that encode this CDR3 too. The chain joins TRBV9 to TRBJ1-5; perhaps TRBD1 as D (6 bases). Germline loops: CDR1 SGDLS, CDR2 YYNGEE. Between the trimmed V and J ends, which lost 2 bases and 3 bases, there was a span of 9 bases. The CDR3 consists of 14 residues. Here the CDR3 reads CASSVGDNNQPQHF. CDR3 coding DNA: TGTGCCAGCAGCGTTGGGGACAACAATCAGCCCCAGCATTTT.